The source of this TCR beta chain is a study of T-cell memory formation after mild COVID-19. The study, taken as a whole, reports: Clones that contracted from day 15 to 85 were balanced CD4/CD8, while later expanders leaned CD4+. Some clones that responded were present in memory (sampled pre-infection), which suggests cross-reactive memory joined.

Concerning this clonotype itself: What it recognizes is unknown.

This CDR3 is built from 15 residues. The V gene's germline CDR1 is MGHRA and CDR2 YSYEKL. Trimming pared 0 bases from V and 8 bases from J, leaving 16 bases between. 5'RACE primed from the constant segment yielded TCR alpha and TCR beta cDNA libraries bearing sample barcodes and UMIs. TCRdb used MiXCR to reprocess the 5' RACE reads, holding one entry per CDR3 protein. This table has more than 250,000 distinct CDR3 sequences, about a sixth appearing once. J is TRBJ1-2 and V is TRBV4-1; maybe TRBD1 (6 bases). The sequencing input was PBMCs or a T cell subset sorted from them (not recorded which). This receptor was taken from a man younger than 35 who had mild COVID-19 (a few samples of this study predate the infection). Cell type and time point are not known. CDR3 sequence: CASSQEPAGADGYTF. Here the CDR3 DNA reads TGCGCCAGCAGCCAAGAGCCCGCAGGGGCGGACGGCTACACCTTC.